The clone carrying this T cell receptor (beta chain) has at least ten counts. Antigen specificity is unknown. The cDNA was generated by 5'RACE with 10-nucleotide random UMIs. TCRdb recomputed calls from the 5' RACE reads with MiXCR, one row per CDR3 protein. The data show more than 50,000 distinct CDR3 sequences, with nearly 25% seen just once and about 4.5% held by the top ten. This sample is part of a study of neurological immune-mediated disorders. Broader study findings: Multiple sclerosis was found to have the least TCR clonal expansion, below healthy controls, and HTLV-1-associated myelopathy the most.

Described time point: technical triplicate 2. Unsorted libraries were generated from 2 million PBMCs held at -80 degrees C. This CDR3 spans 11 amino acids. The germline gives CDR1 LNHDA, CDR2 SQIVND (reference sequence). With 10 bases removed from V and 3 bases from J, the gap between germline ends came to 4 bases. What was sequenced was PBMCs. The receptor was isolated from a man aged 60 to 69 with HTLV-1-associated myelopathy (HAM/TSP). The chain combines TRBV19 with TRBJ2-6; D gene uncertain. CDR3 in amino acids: CATGGANVLTF. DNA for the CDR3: TGTGCCACGGGTGGGGCCAACGTCCTGACTTTC.